This TCR beta chain was recorded in a study of blood T cell repertoires in COVID-19. Study as a whole: T cells, B-cell-depleted T cells, or PBMCs supplied cDNA or gDNA.

V was clipped by 2 bases and J by 4 bases, with 15 bases between them. Germline CDR1 MNHEY, CDR2 SVGAGI. This CDR3 has 16 residues. Produced via immunoSEQ multiplex PCR; TCRdb's table is partial and in-frame only. Of about 230,000 clones listed, 81% were seen once; the top ten hold 7.9%. Sequencing was performed on peripheral blood. This receptor was obtained from a woman older than 75 with acute or convalescent COVID-19. V is TRBV6-5 and J is TRBJ1-3, with D possibly TRBD1 on 5 matching bases. CDR3 DNA: TGTGCCAGCAGTTACGACATTGCGGGGGGAGGAAACACCATATATTTT. Translated, it gives CASSYDIAGGGNTIYF.